These 23 T cell receptor beta chains share one sample of origin, sequenced in a study of blood T cell repertoires in COVID-19. Here immunoSEQ multiplex PCR was the method, and the copy in TCRdb shows in-frame clones only, minus some. The sample holds some 430,000 clones, less than 95% seen once. The sample consisted of PBMCs or T cells enriched from blood (not recorded which). The receptor set was obtained from a man aged 18 to 29 who had recovered from COVID-19.

The table lists this clone with a count of one. This sequence joins TRBV3-1 (or the pseudogene TRBV3-2) and TRBJ1-1; 8 bases fit TRBD1. This CDR3 spans 13 amino acids. Germline V gene data show CDR1 as LGHDT and CDR2 as YNNKEL (reference sequence). With 4 bases clipped from V and 8 bases from J, the junction kept 6 bases outside the gene matches. The CDR3 bases are TGTGCCAGCAGCCCCGCAGGGGGCTTCGAAGCTTTCTTT. This gives the protein CASSPAGGFEAFF.

The rearrangement links TRBV20-1 to TRBJ2-7; D is ambiguous. Germline CDR1 reads DFQATT; CDR2 reads SNEGSKA (reference sequence). The CDR3 runs 11 residues. V lost 3 bases to trimming and J lost 4 bases, with 7 bases between them. The chain's CDR3 is CSARASYEQYF. CDR3 coding DNA: TGCAGTGCTAGGGCTTCTTACGAGCAGTACTTC.

This chain joins TRBV2 and TRBJ1-5; D unresolved. CDR3 length: 12 residues. V was shortened by 4 bases and J by 7 bases, with 8 bases between the two germline ends. Germline assignment: CDR1 SNHLY and CDR2 FYNNEI. The CDR3 DNA sequence: TGTGCCAGCAGTGGTCATTTGCAGCCCCAGCATTTT. Translating it yields CASSGHLQPQHF.

J is TRBJ2-1 and V is TRBV5-1; 9 positions agree with TRBD1. This CDR3 has 15 amino acids. The V gene end was trimmed by 1 base and the J gene end by 8 bases; junction bases not matched to a gene: 7. CDR1 SGHRS and CDR2 YFSETQ come from the germline V gene. The CDR3 reads CASSLTGQGLHEQFF. CDR3 in DNA: TGCGCCAGCAGCTTGACGGGACAGGGACTCCATGAGCAGTTCTTC.

J is TRBJ2-3 and V is TRBV11-2; 11 nucleotides align to TRBD2. Germline assignment: CDR1 SGHAT and CDR2 FQNNGV. Trimming at V came to 6 bases and at J to 8 bases, leaving 7 bases not matched to a gene. The CDR3 totals 14 residues. This CDR3 is CASSYSGGAGTQYF. The CDR3 DNA reads as TGTGCCAGCAGTTATAGCGGGGGGGCGGGTACGCAGTATTTT.

The count of this clone is one. The V gene is TRBV7-9, the J gene TRBJ1-2; D might be TRBD1 (5 bases). This CDR3 is built from 13 residues. Germline CDR1 is SEHNR and CDR2 is FQNEAQ (reference sequence). The V and J ends lost 1 base and 7 bases respectively, with 10 bases between them. CDR3 amino acids: CASSLVGVSGYTF. The CDR3 DNA sequence: TGTGCCAGCAGCTTAGTAGGGGTTAGTGGCTACACCTTC.

The V and J genes are TRBV9 and TRBJ2-1; 7 bases match TRBD2. J gave up 4 bases and V 0 bases, and 19 bases lay outside the gene matches. The germline V gene has CDR1 SGDLS and CDR2 YYNGEE. The CDR3 has 20 amino acids. The CDR3 region has the DNA TGTGCCAGCAGCGTAGCTACCCAGGGCGGGGGATCCGCCCGATACAATGAGCAGTTCTTC. This codes for CASSVATQGGGSARYNEQFF.

The rearrangement uses TRBV7-9 and TRBJ1-5; D is uncertain. The CDR3 spans 15 residues. Germline V gene lookup returns CDR1 SEHNR and CDR2 FQNEAQ (reference sequence). Trimming left V 3 bases short and J 5 bases short, with 14 bases between. The CDR3 sequence: CASSFIGDWDQPQHF. CDR3 nucleotide sequence: TGTGCCAGCAGCTTTATCGGGGATTGGGATCAGCCCCAGCATTTT.

V and J are TRBV3-1 (or the pseudogene TRBV3-2) and TRBJ2-2; TRBD1 agrees at 10 bases. Germline values: CDR1 LGHDT, CDR2 YNNKEL (reference sequence). This CDR3 contains 16 residues. V gave up 0 bases and J gave up 9 bases; unmatched junction bases: 7. The CDR3 nucleotides are TGTGCCAGCAGCCAAGAGCCGGGACAGGGGACCAGGGAGCTGTTTTTT. The encoded protein is CASSQEPGQGTRELFF.

This chain's CDR3 is CASSFLPSGRLRSYEQYF. In DNA form, the CDR3 reads TGTGCCAGCAGTTTTCTTCCCAGCGGGAGGCTACGCTCCTACGAGCAGTACTTC. V and J are TRBV28 and TRBJ2-7; 9 bases are a match to TRBD2. CDR1 is MDHEN and CDR2 is SYDVKM in the germline V gene. Losses at the gene ends were 3 bases for V and 0 bases for J; bases not matched to a gene: 12. The CDR3 is made up of 18 amino acids.

The V call is TRBV29-1, the J call TRBJ1-1; 10 bases are a match to TRBD1. Trimming cost V 7 bases and J 0 bases; bases outside gene matches: 14. Looked up from germline, CDR1 is SQVTM and CDR2 is ANQGSEA. This CDR3 comprises 17 residues. CDR3 sequence (DNA): TGCAGCGCCACTACGGGACAGGGGAGGGCCATGAACACTGAAGCTTTCTTT. Translated: CSATTGQGRAMNTEAFF.

This rearrangement joins TRBV2 to TRBJ1-3; D remains unclear. Germline lookup yields CDR1 SNHLY and CDR2 FYNNEI. CDR3 length: 15 residues. The V and J ends lost 8 bases and 0 bases respectively, with 14 bases between them. In DNA, the CDR3 is TGTGCCAGCGGGAGGACGGGCATCTCTGGAAACACCATATATTTT. Residues: CASGRTGISGNTIYF.

V gene TRBV30 combines with J gene TRBJ1-5; TRBD1 is a possible D gene (6 bases). Trimming removed 4 bases at V and 9 bases at J, with 13 bases between. This CDR3 has 12 amino acids. CDR1 is GTSNPN, CDR2 SVGIG, per germline (reference sequence). This CDR3 reads CAWNRDGRPQHF. CDR3 nucleotide sequence: TGTGCCTGGAACAGGGATGGCCGGCCCCAGCATTTT. Using reference TRBV30 and TRBJ1-5 for the parts outside the CDR3, the full variable domain is SQTIHQWPATLVQPVGSPLSLECTVEGTSNPNLYWYRQAAGRGLQLLFYSVGIGQISSEVPQNLSASRPQDRQFILSSKKLLLSDSGFYLCAWNRDGRPQHFGDGTRLSIL.

The J gene is TRBJ1-2, the V gene TRBV29-1, with D perhaps TRBD1 (6 bases). The CDR3 runs to 14 residues. V lost 5 bases and J lost 1, with 14 bases in between. The germline V gene encodes CDR1 SQVTM and CDR2 ANQGSEA. Here the CDR3 DNA reads TGCAGCGTTCCCCGGGGGGCGGATAACTATGGCTACACCTTC. It is translated as CSVPRGADNYGYTF.

This sequence joins TRBV20-1 and TRBJ1-2; 9 bases are a match to TRBD1. Germline lookup yields CDR1 DFQATT and CDR2 SNEGSKA (reference sequence). The CDR3 consists of 14 residues. Trimming removed 6 bases from V and 3 bases from J; junction bases left unmatched: 8. This CDR3 reads CSASRTGVDYGYTF. CDR3 sequence (DNA): TGCAGTGCGAGTAGGACAGGGGTGGACTATGGCTACACCTTC.

The chain carries TRBV7-2 and TRBJ1-2; D unresolved. In germline, CDR1 is SGHTA, CDR2 FQGNSA. This CDR3 contains 13 residues. Trimming stripped 2 bases from V and 10 bases from J, with 14 bases between. CDR3 sequence (DNA): TGTGCCAGCAGCTTACTAATTCAGCGGGACTACACCTTC. It codes for CASSLLIQRDYTF. Drawing the rest from reference TRBV7-2 and TRBJ1-2, the complete variable domain is GAGVSQSPSNKVTEKGKDVELRCDPISGHTALYWYRQSLGQGLEFLIYFQGNSAPDKSGLPSDRFSAERTGGSVSTLTIQRTQQEDSAVYLCASSLLIQRDYTFGSGTRLTVV.

The chain has TRBV19 and TRBJ1-1, with 7 bases aligning to TRBD1. The CDR3 has 15 residues. In germline, CDR1 is LNHDA, CDR2 SQIVND (reference sequence). Trimming took 5 bases from V and 1 from J; bases not matched to a gene: 7. In DNA form, the CDR3 reads TGTGCCAGTAGTGTGACCGGGACAGCGAACACTGAAGCTTTCTTT. Its protein product is CASSVTGTANTEAFF.

The V gene is TRBV10-1, the J gene TRBJ1-1; 7 bases line up with TRBD1. V lost 6 bases, J lost 4 bases, and 5 bases stayed unmatched. Germline V gives CDR1 WNHNN, CDR2 SYGVQD (reference sequence). The CDR3 totals 13 residues. The CDR3 is CASSATGVTEAFF. The CDR3 region has the DNA TGCGCCAGCAGCGCTACAGGGGTCACTGAAGCTTTCTTT.

The V and J genes are TRBV3-1 (or the pseudogene TRBV3-2) and TRBJ2-5, with 11 bases lining up with TRBD2. The CDR3 length is 17 residues. Losses at the gene ends were 5 bases for V and 0 bases for J; bases not matched to a gene: 8. CDR1 and CDR2 (germline): LGHDT, YNNKEL (reference sequence). CDR3 region: CASSGTSGTNNQETQYF. CDR3 DNA: TGTGCCAGCAGCGGGACTAGCGGCACCAATAACCAAGAGACCCAGTACTTC.

The chain combines TRBV3-1 (or the pseudogene TRBV3-2) with TRBJ1-2; D call uncertain. Germline CDR1 is LGHDT and CDR2 is YNNKEL (reference sequence). Between the trimmed V and J ends, which lost 5 bases and 8 bases, there was a span of 21 bases. This CDR3 region has 15 residues. The CDR3: CASSILNPATGGYTF. For the CDR3, the DNA is TGTGCCAGCAGCATCCTGAATCCGGCGACGGGAGGCTACACCTTC.

The J gene is TRBJ1-2, the V gene TRBV2; 7 positions agree with TRBD1. Germline-derived CDR1 and CDR2 are SNHLY and FYNNEI. With V trimmed by 8 bases and J by 7 bases, 10 bases remained unmatched. CDR3 size: 13 residues. The CDR3 loop reads CASFRDSPGGYTF. The CDR3 nucleotides read TGTGCCAGCTTTAGGGACAGTCCGGGTGGCTACACCTTC.

There are a few counts of this clone. The chain employs TRBV7-9 and TRBJ1-2; 12 bases map to TRBD1. V shed 3 bases and J 5 bases; nucleotides not matched to a gene: 10. The length of the CDR3 is 17 residues. Germline V gene sequence: CDR1 SEHNR, CDR2 FQNEAQ (reference sequence). CDR3 in amino acids: CASSFFWDRGPVYGYTF. The CDR3, as DNA: TGTGCCAGCAGCTTTTTTTGGGACAGGGGGCCGGTGTATGGCTACACCTTC.

CDR3 bases: TGTGCCAGCAGCCAAGGACAGGGTCGGGGATCAGAGCAGTACTTC. Protein product: CASSQGQGRGSEQYF. V usage is TRBV5-6 and J usage is TRBJ2-7; 8 bases map to TRBD1. Looked up from germline, CDR1 is SGHDT and CDR2 is YYEEEE. The CDR3 contains 15 residues. Trimming took 4 bases from V and 7 from J; bases not matched to a gene: 13.